The 27 T cell receptor beta chains given below trace back to one sample, sequenced in a study of T cell responses to AZD1222 COVID-19 vaccine. Profiling relied on immunoSEQ multiplex PCR, and the TCRdb table lists in-frame clones only, not all of them. The sample lists 90,000 to 150,000 clones, about nine tenths occurring once. The sequenced sample was peripheral blood, obtained 28 days after the second AZD1222 dose. The receptors originated from an adult who received the AZD1222 COVID-19 vaccine.

This chain uses TRBV29-1 with TRBJ2-3, with 12 bases lining up with TRBD2. Germline CDR1 and CDR2: SQVTM and ANQGSEA. V lost 5 bases to trimming and J lost 3 bases; unmatched junction nucleotides: 18. The CDR3 runs 19 residues. CDR3 nucleotide sequence: TGCAGCGTTCGGGAGCTGACTAGCGGGAGATCGGTAGTGACAGATACGCAGTATTTT. Its translation: CSVRELTSGRSVVTDTQYF.

The chain has TRBV11-3 and TRBJ1-5; 8 bases match TRBD1. The trim removed 5 bases at V and 2 bases at J, leaving 8 bases unmatched. CDR1 and CDR2 from the germline V gene are SGHNT and YENEEA. The CDR3 loop spans 16 amino acids. This CDR3 is CASSPRTGRGNQPQHF. DNA for the CDR3: TGTGCCAGCAGCCCGAGGACAGGGCGAGGCAATCAGCCCCAGCATTTT.

The chain uses TRBV7-9 and TRBJ2-7; the match to TRBD1 covers 7 bases. The CDR3 length is 14 residues. In germline, CDR1 is SEHNR, CDR2 FQNEAQ (reference sequence). V gave up 3 bases and J gave up 5 bases; unmatched junction bases: 7. The CDR3, as DNA: TGTGCCAGCAGCTTTCCACAGGGGCTCCACGAGCAGTACTTC. Its protein is CASSFPQGLHEQYF.

This chain joins TRBV28 and TRBJ2-7, with D perhaps matching TRBD1 (6 bases). This CDR3 comprises 14 residues. Trimming removed 7 bases from V and 1 base from J, with 14 bases in between. Per the germline V gene, CDR1 is MDHEN and CDR2 is SYDVKM. CDR3 DNA sequence: TGTGCCAGCACCCGTGGGGGCGAGTCCTACGAGCAGTACTTC. Translated, it gives CASTRGGESYEQYF.

This sequence joins TRBV6-4 and TRBJ2-3, with 8 bases matching TRBD2. This CDR3 is built from 15 residues. The junction had 3 bases not matched to a gene; V was cut back by 4 bases and J by 0 bases. From germline, CDR1 is MRHNA and CDR2 SNTAGT. The CDR3 nucleotides read TGTGCCAGCAGTGCGGGCGGGGGGAGCACAGATACGCAGTATTTT. Residues: CASSAGGGSTDTQYF.

The CDR3 DNA is TGTGCCAGCAGCTTAGGTTTGGGATCTAGCGTGGAGACCCAGTACTTC. Amino acid sequence: CASSLGLGSSVETQYF. V and J are TRBV7-2 and TRBJ2-5; D possibly corresponds to TRBD2 (6 bases). This CDR3 comprises 16 residues. In germline, CDR1 is SGHTA, CDR2 FQGNSA. V shed 1 base and J shed 5 bases, with 17 bases lying between them.

The chain is built from TRBV14 and TRBJ2-5; 7 positions match TRBD2. Looked up from germline, CDR1 is SGHDN and CDR2 is FVKESK. The V gene end was trimmed by 6 bases and the J gene end by 2 bases; junction bases not matched to a gene: 6. The CDR3 contains 14 residues. CDR3 sequence reads: CASSQWGGQETQYF. CDR3 coding DNA: TGTGCCAGCAGTCAATGGGGGGGACAAGAGACCCAGTACTTC.

This clone was recorded a few times. The chain has TRBV4-1 and TRBJ2-7; no reliable D call. The length of the CDR3 is 15 residues. The germline CDR1 and CDR2 sequences are MGHRA and YSYEKL. The ends were cut back, 1 base at V and 3 bases at J, with 13 bases in the middle. The CDR3 is CASSQAPAGYYEQYF. In DNA, the CDR3 is TGCGCCAGCAGCCAAGCCCCGGCAGGATACTACGAGCAGTACTTC.

The genes are TRBV28 and TRBJ1-1; D uncertain. The V end was cut by 3 bases, the J end by 5 bases, with 7 bases between. The CDR3 consists of 12 residues. In germline, CDR1 is MDHEN, CDR2 SYDVKM. The CDR3 region is CASSFGLTEAFF. Written as DNA, the CDR3 is TGTGCCAGCAGTTTTGGACTGACTGAAGCTTTCTTT.

V gene TRBV19 combines with J gene TRBJ1-6, with D uncertain. Germline assignment: CDR1 LNHDA and CDR2 SQIVND (reference sequence). This CDR3 is built from 14 residues. Trimming cost V 9 bases and J 2 bases, with 11 bases left between them. CDR3 DNA sequence: TGTGCCAGACGAAGGGAACCCTATAATTCACCCCTCCACTTT. Its translation: CARRREPYNSPLHF.

J is TRBJ2-1 and V is TRBV24-1; 10 nucleotides agree with TRBD2. Germline V gene lookup returns CDR1 KGHDR and CDR2 SFDVKD. The CDR3 contains 17 residues. V was pared by 0 bases and J by 8 bases, with 9 bases of the junction left unmatched. The CDR3 here is CATSDLIPSGGADEQFF. The CDR3 DNA reads as TGTGCCACCAGTGATTTGATTCCGAGCGGGGGGGCCGATGAGCAGTTCTTC.

This CDR3 is CASSQDSQGRRYEQYF. CDR3 nucleotide sequence: TGCGCCAGCAGCCAAGACTCCCAGGGGAGGAGGTACGAGCAGTACTTC. The genes are TRBV4-1 and TRBJ2-7; D is tentatively TRBD1 or TRBD2 (6 bases each). This CDR3 contains 16 residues. Trimming left V 0 bases short and J 4 bases short, with 16 bases between. Germline CDR1 is MGHRA and CDR2 is YSYEKL.

A few counts support this clone. The rearrangement links TRBV18 to TRBJ2-7, with 7 bases that match TRBD1. The CDR3 sequence is 15 residues long. With 4 bases clipped from V and 3 bases from J, the junction kept 9 bases outside the gene matches. CDR1 KGHSH and CDR2 LQKENI come from the germline V gene. The CDR3 protein is CASSRDRAGLYEQYF. CDR3 nucleotides: TGTGCCAGCTCACGAGACAGGGCTGGACTCTACGAGCAGTACTTC. The variable domain in full, completed from reference TRBV18 and TRBJ2-7, reads NAGVMQNPRHLVRRRGQEARLRCSPMKGHSHVYWYRQLPEEGLKFMVYLQKENIIDESGMPKERFSAEFPKEGPSILRIQQVVRGDSAAYFCASSRDRAGLYEQYFGPGTRLTVT.

J is TRBJ1-4 and V is TRBV28; TRBD1 aligns across 9 bases. The length of the CDR3 is 19 residues. Trimming cost V 5 bases and J 8 bases; bases outside gene matches: 21. Germline assignment: CDR1 MDHEN and CDR2 SYDVKM. The CDR3: CASSLGPGQGVANFEKLFF. The DNA of the CDR3 is TGTGCCAGCAGTCTCGGACCGGGACAGGGAGTTGCCAACTTCGAAAAACTGTTTTTT.

A single count supports this clone. The V gene is TRBV18, the J gene TRBJ2-2; no firm D call. Per germline, CDR1 KGHSH and CDR2 LQKENI. Trimming pared 5 bases from V and 5 bases from J, leaving 6 bases between. CDR3 length: 12 amino acids. The CDR3 loop reads CASSTATGELFF. In DNA, the CDR3 is TGTGCCAGCTCAACAGCGACCGGGGAGCTGTTTTTT. The entire variable domain, with the rest obtained from reference TRBV18 and TRBJ2-2, is as follows: NAGVMQNPRHLVRRRGQEARLRCSPMKGHSHVYWYRQLPEEGLKFMVYLQKENIIDESGMPKERFSAEFPKEGPSILRIQQVVRGDSAAYFCASSTATGELFFGEGSRLTVL.

This sequence joins TRBV10-3 and TRBJ2-1; D could derive from TRBD1 or TRBD2 (6 bases each). Trimming cost V 2 bases and J 4 bases, with 9 bases left between them. The CDR3 contains 14 residues. Germline V gives CDR1 ENHRY, CDR2 SYGVKD. The CDR3 nucleotides read TGTGCCATCAGTGAGCGGGGGCCTTACAATGAGCAGTTCTTC. Encoded protein: CAISERGPYNEQFF.

This clone turned up a few times. Other DNA sequences in the same sample also yield this CDR3. The chain employs TRBV28 and TRBJ2-3, with 7 bases fitting TRBD1. Germline V gene sequence: CDR1 MDHEN, CDR2 SYDVKM. V dropped 6 bases and J dropped 1; count of bases not matched to a gene: 7. This CDR3 is built from 15 residues. In DNA, the CDR3 is TGTGCCAGCAGCCGCCGGACAGGAGGCACAGATACGCAGTATTTT. Its translation: CASSRRTGGTDTQYF.

This chain connects TRBV28 to TRBJ1-5; TRBD1 agrees at 10 bases. The length of the CDR3 is 15 residues. CDR1 and CDR2 from the germline V gene are MDHEN and SYDVKM. V was pared by 5 bases and J by 6 bases, with 7 bases of the junction left unmatched. The CDR3 nucleotides are TGTGCCAGCAGTAAAAGGACAGGGGGGAGTCAGCCCCAGCATTTT. Amino acid sequence: CASSKRTGGSQPQHF.

The chain recombines TRBV18 with TRBJ1-5; D unresolved. V was pared by 3 bases and J by 6 bases, with 12 bases between. Germline V gene data show CDR1 as KGHSH and CDR2 as LQKENI. The CDR3 loop spans 14 amino acids. CDR3 protein: CASSPGGKGQPQHF. As DNA, the CDR3 is TGTGCCAGCTCACCGGGAGGGAAGGGTCAGCCCCAGCATTTT.

V and J are TRBV27 and TRBJ2-7, with 7 bases lining up with TRBD1. Germline V CDR1 and CDR2: MNHEY, SMNVEV (reference sequence). CDR3 size: 12 residues. The V segment lost 5 bases and the J segment 6 bases; nucleotides outside the gene matches: 4. CDR3 DNA: TGTGCCAGCAGTGTCTCAGGGGGCGAGCAGTACTTC. Its translation: CASSVSGGEQYF.

The chain employs TRBV19 and TRBJ2-1, with 10 bases aligning to TRBD2. The germline CDR1 and CDR2 sequences are LNHDA and SQIVND (reference sequence). CDR3 length: 16 residues. V shed 3 bases, J shed 2 bases, and the junction held 4 bases outside the gene matches. CDR3 region: CASSMRTSGPYNEQFF. The CDR3 nucleotides read TGTGCCAGTAGTATGCGGACTAGCGGTCCCTACAATGAGCAGTTCTTC.

The genes are TRBV28 and TRBJ1-2; D gene uncertain. This CDR3 is built from 14 residues. V lost 4 bases and J lost 0, with 9 bases in between. Per the germline V gene, CDR1 is MDHEN and CDR2 is SYDVKM. CDR3 protein: CASSSLPSNYGYTF. CDR3 sequence (DNA): TGTGCCAGCAGTTCCTTACCATCTAACTATGGCTACACCTTC.

This clone was counted once. The V call is TRBV6-4, the J call TRBJ1-2, with 10 positions matching TRBD1. The CDR3 totals 16 residues. V shed 0 bases and J 8 bases; nucleotides not matched to a gene: 9. The germline V gene has CDR1 MRHNA and CDR2 SNTAGT. CDR3 nucleotides: TGTGCCAGCAGTGACTCAGCCGGGACAGGGGTGTACGGCTACACCTTC. Translating gives CASSDSAGTGVYGYTF.

The gene calls are TRBV3-1 (or the pseudogene TRBV3-2) and TRBJ1-3; D ambiguous. The length of the CDR3 is 14 residues. Germline V gene sequence: CDR1 LGHDT, CDR2 YNNKEL (reference sequence). V dropped 1 base and J dropped 0 bases, with 4 bases sitting between them. The DNA for the CDR3 is TGTGCCAGCAGCCAAGGGAGCTCTGGAAACACCATATATTTT. This codes for CASSQGSSGNTIYF.

The count of this clone is one. This chain links TRBV7-9 with TRBJ1-6; TRBD1 aligns across 8 bases. This CDR3 comprises 15 residues. V dropped 2 bases and J dropped 5; count of bases not matched to a gene: 2. CDR1 is SEHNR, CDR2 FQNEAQ, per germline (reference sequence). The CDR3 region is CASSLMGQDNSPLHF. DNA of the CDR3: TGTGCCAGCAGCTTAATGGGACAGGATAATTCACCCCTCCACTTT.

The chain carries TRBV27 and TRBJ1-5; D remains unclear. Per germline, CDR1 MNHEY and CDR2 SMNVEV (reference sequence). The V end was cut by 7 bases, the J end by 8 bases, with 6 bases between. The CDR3 spans 10 residues. The CDR3 bases are TGTGCCAGCAAGGGCAAGCCCCAGCATTTT. Amino acid sequence: CASKGKPQHF.

The rearrangement links TRBV19 to TRBJ1-2; a weak D match, TRBD1 (5 bases). Deletions cut 5 bases from V and 1 base from J, with 14 bases between. Germline values: CDR1 LNHDA, CDR2 SQIVND (reference sequence). This CDR3 has 15 residues. Here the CDR3 reads CASSASGPYNYGYTF. In nucleotides, the CDR3 is TGTGCCAGTAGTGCCTCGGGGCCGTATAACTATGGCTACACCTTC.